This T cell receptor beta chain appears in the sequencing data of a study of T cells after yellow fever vaccination. Study-wide background: Low-cell-number fractions underwent preparation using SMART-Seq v4 Ultra Low Input.

V lost 2 bases, J lost 7 bases, and 9 bases lay in between. The germline gives CDR1 LGHNA, CDR2 YNFKEQ. CDR3 length: 12 amino acids. Regarding the study as a whole: Though weaker, the secondary response peaked faster, on day 5 versus 15.

This clonotype has at least ten counts. Its antigen is as yet unknown. In making TCR cDNA, 5'RACE template switching added a universal primer site and UMIs to it. MiXCR, applied by TCRdb to the 5' RACE reads, yields one record per CDR3 protein. The repertoire holds 450,000 to 600,000 distinct CDR3 sequences, approximately 15% seen once, with around an eighth in the top ten. The sequenced sample was PBMCs, obtained on the day of the yellow fever booster vaccination. The receptor was isolated from a man aged 30 to 45 who received the YFV17D yellow fever vaccine. J is TRBJ2-7 and V is TRBV4-2, with TRBD1 as a possible D gene (6 bases). This CDR3 is CASSQTDREQYF. In DNA, the CDR3 is TGTGCCAGCAGCCAAACAGACAGGGAGCAGTACTTC.